The source of this T cell receptor (beta chain) is a study of CD8+ T cells in alopecia areata. Treatment here: oral pan-JAK inhibitor, 5-10 mg twice daily. In each case, RNA was isolated and then reverse transcribed into cDNA as the sequencing template. The repertoire was sequenced with immunoSEQ multiplex PCR; TCRdb's copy has only in-frame clones and lacks some. This sample has 150,000 to 200,000 clones, with about 61% found just once. The CDR3 covers 13 residues. CDR1 and CDR2 from the germline V gene are LNHNV and YYDKDF (reference sequence). Trimming cost V 5 bases and J 9 bases, with 17 bases left between them.

The material was CD4+ T cells sorted from blood, obtained between weeks 55 and 70, from a patient treated with tofacitinib. The receptor comes from a human donor with alopecia areata. The chain joins TRBV15 to TRBJ2-7, with a possible D match to TRBD1 (6 bases). The CDR3, as DNA: TGTGCCACCAGCGCAACAGGGTCGGGCTGGCAGTACTTC. Protein product: CATSATGSGWQYF.